The 15 T cell receptor beta chains reported below all come from one sample, sequenced in a study of CD8 T cells in Susac syndrome. Random hexamers were used to reverse transcribe the RNA input (about 0.45 to 1 ug). From the immunoSEQ multiplex PCR reads, TCRdb called clonotypes with MiXCR, one entry per CDR3 protein. In the table there are about 280,000 distinct CDR3 sequences, more than 75% of which are singletons. The sequencing sample was made of CD8+ T cells from PBMCs. These receptors all stem from a human donor with multiple sclerosis.

This clonotype was seen only a few times. The chain recombines TRBV19 with TRBJ2-7, with D maybe TRBD1 (5 bases). CDR1 and CDR2 (germline): LNHDA, SQIVND (reference sequence). This CDR3 spans 13 amino acids. With 5 bases removed from V and 1 base from J, the gap between germline ends came to 9 bases. CDR3 in amino acids: CASSSRQSYEQYF. CDR3 coding DNA: TGTGCCAGTAGTTCCCGACAGTCCTACGAGCAGTACTTC.

This sequence joins TRBV2 and TRBJ1-1; D is uncertain. The CDR3 has 11 amino acids. The germline CDR1 and CDR2 sequences are SNHLY and FYNNEI. V lost 10 bases, J lost 0 bases, and 6 bases lay in between. The CDR3, as DNA: TGTGCCACCCAAATGAACACTGAAGCTTTCTTT. Translated, it gives CATQMNTEAFF.

The genes are TRBV7-3 and TRBJ2-7, with 9 positions matching TRBD1. Germline values: CDR1 SGHTA, CDR2 FQGTGA. This CDR3 region has 15 residues. The ends lost 0 bases at V and 2 bases at J; junction bases unmatched: 2. The chain's CDR3 is CASSLTGQGPYEQYF. The CDR3 DNA sequence: TGTGCCAGCAGCTTAACGGGACAGGGCCCCTACGAGCAGTACTTC.

This clonotype was counted between two and nine times. The chain uses TRBV27 and TRBJ2-5; TRBD1 matches 7 bases. In germline, CDR1 is MNHEY, CDR2 SMNVEV (reference sequence). J gave up 5 bases and V 2 bases, and 8 bases lay outside the gene matches. The CDR3 covers 15 residues. CDR3 DNA: TGTGCCAGCAGTTTAAAGGACAGGAAAGGGGAGACCCAGTACTTC. It yields the protein CASSLKDRKGETQYF.

This rearrangement joins TRBV12-3 or TRBV12-4 to TRBJ2-5, with TRBD1 as a possible D gene (5 bases). V was cut by 6 bases and J by 5 bases, with 13 bases left in between. The CDR3 extends over 13 amino acids. This CDR3 is CASRVGADETQYF. In DNA, the CDR3 is TGTGCCAGCAGGGTAGGGGCGGACGAGACCCAGTACTTC.

This chain links TRBV4-1 with TRBJ1-1; D may be TRBD1 (6 bases). V shed 0 bases and J shed 10 bases, with 12 bases lying between them. This CDR3 contains 13 residues. Germline V gene lookup returns CDR1 MGHRA and CDR2 YSYEKL. This CDR3 reads CASSQDRPGVAFF. In DNA, the CDR3 is TGCGCCAGCAGCCAAGATCGTCCAGGGGTAGCTTTCTTT.

The CDR3 is CASSLTAQDWREGYNEQFF. CDR3 DNA: TGTGCCAGCAGCTTAACGGCTCAGGACTGGCGGGAGGGCTACAATGAGCAGTTCTTC. The rearrangement joins TRBV7-3 to TRBJ2-1, with 9 bases aligning to TRBD2. The CDR3 loop spans 19 amino acids. The germline CDR1 and CDR2 sequences are SGHTA and FQGTGA. The J segment lost 3 bases and the V segment lost 0 bases, leaving 12 bases of the junction unmatched.

The CDR3 DNA follows: TGCAGCGTTCCAAGGGGGGGACCGGTGAACACTGAAGCTTTCTTT. Amino acids: CSVPRGGPVNTEAFF. The V and J genes are TRBV29-1 and TRBJ1-1; TRBD1 is a possible D gene (6 bases). This CDR3 has 15 residues. CDR1 and CDR2 (germline): SQVTM, ANQGSEA. V lost 5 bases and J lost 0, with 16 bases in between. Full variable domain (rest looked up from reference TRBV29-1 and TRBJ1-1): SAVISQKPSRDICQRGTSLTIQCQVDSQVTMMFWYRQQPGQSLTLIATANQGSEATYESGFVIDKFPISRPNLTFSTLTVSNMSPEDSSIYLCSVPRGGPVNTEAFFGQGTRLTVV.

The V gene is TRBV6-2 or TRBV6-3, the J gene TRBJ1-2; D is unresolved. V shed 7 bases and J shed 6 bases, with 21 bases lying between them. The CDR3 length is 15 residues. CDR1 and CDR2 from the germline V gene are MNHEY and SVGEGT. CDR3 in amino acids: CASTPEDYQRNGYTF. Here the CDR3 DNA reads TGTGCCAGCACTCCGGAAGACTACCAAAGGAATGGCTACACCTTC.

V gene TRBV28 combines with J gene TRBJ1-1; 8 bases are shared with TRBD1. CDR1 and CDR2 from the germline V gene are MDHEN and SYDVKM. This CDR3 has 15 amino acids. V lost 5 bases, J lost 0 bases, and 5 bases stayed unmatched. The CDR3 reads CASSEWTGLNTEAFF. DNA of the CDR3: TGTGCCAGCAGTGAATGGACAGGGCTGAACACTGAAGCTTTCTTT.

The chain uses TRBV10-1 and TRBJ2-3; D is tentatively TRBD1 or TRBD2 (5 bases each). V lost 0 bases, J lost 4 bases, and 14 bases lay in between. Germline assignment: CDR1 WNHNN and CDR2 SYGVQD (reference sequence). The CDR3 runs to 16 residues. CDR3 DNA sequence: TGCGCCAGCAGTGAGTCGAGGGGAGCGAACGCAGATACGCAGTATTTT. Protein: CASSESRGANADTQYF.

The V call is TRBV7-6, the J call TRBJ2-7; 7 bases fit TRBD2. Germline assignment: CDR1 SGHVS and CDR2 FNYEAQ. The CDR3 is 14 amino acids. After removal of 2 bases from V and 5 bases from J, the junction contained 6 bases not matched to a gene. This chain's CDR3 is CASSLLTSAHEQYF. CDR3 in DNA: TGTGCCAGCAGCTTATTAACTAGCGCCCACGAGCAGTACTTC.

This clonotype was detected once. This chain uses TRBV7-9 with TRBJ2-3, with D unresolved. V lost 5 bases and J lost 5, with 14 bases in between. The CDR3 consists of 14 residues. CDR1 SEHNR and CDR2 FQNEAQ come from the germline V gene (reference sequence). CDR3 loop: CASSGPPLRDTQYF. In DNA form, the CDR3 reads TGTGCCAGCAGCGGGCCCCCCCTGAGAGATACGCAGTATTTT.

This chain connects TRBV29-1 to TRBJ2-7, with TRBD2 as a possible D gene (5 bases). Trimming took 4 bases from V and 3 from J, leaving 10 bases between them. This CDR3 is built from 12 residues. Germline-derived CDR1 and CDR2 are SQVTM and ANQGSEA. The CDR3 loop reads CSVVYGGYEQYF. The CDR3 nucleotides are TGCAGCGTTGTGTACGGAGGCTACGAGCAGTACTTC.

The chain employs TRBV7-9 and TRBJ2-5; TRBD1 matches at 7 bases. This CDR3 spans 16 amino acids. Losses at the gene ends were 5 bases for V and 3 bases for J; bases not matched to a gene: 12. Germline V lookup: CDR1 SEHNR, CDR2 FQNEAQ (reference sequence). CDR3 DNA sequence: TGTGCCAGCAGCGTCACAACCGGGACAGCAAAAGAGACCCAGTACTTC. It codes for CASSVTTGTAKETQYF.